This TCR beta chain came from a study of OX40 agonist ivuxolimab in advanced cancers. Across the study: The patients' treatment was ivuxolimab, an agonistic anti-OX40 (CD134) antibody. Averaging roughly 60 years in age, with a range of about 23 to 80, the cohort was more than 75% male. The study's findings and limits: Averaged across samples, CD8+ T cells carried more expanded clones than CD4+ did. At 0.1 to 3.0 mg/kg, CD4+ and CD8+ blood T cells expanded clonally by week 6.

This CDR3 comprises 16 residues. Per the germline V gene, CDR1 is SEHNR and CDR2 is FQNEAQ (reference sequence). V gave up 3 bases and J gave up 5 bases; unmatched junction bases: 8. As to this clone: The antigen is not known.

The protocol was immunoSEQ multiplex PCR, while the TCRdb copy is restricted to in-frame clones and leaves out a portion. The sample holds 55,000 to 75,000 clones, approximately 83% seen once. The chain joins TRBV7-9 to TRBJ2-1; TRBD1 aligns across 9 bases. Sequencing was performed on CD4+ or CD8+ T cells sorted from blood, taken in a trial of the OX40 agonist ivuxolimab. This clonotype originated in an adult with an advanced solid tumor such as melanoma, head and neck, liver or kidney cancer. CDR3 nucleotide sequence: TGTGCCAGCAGCTTTTACCGGGACAGGGTTAACAATGAGCAGTTCTTC. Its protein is CASSFYRDRVNNEQFF.